This T cell receptor (beta chain) was sequenced in a study of OX40 agonist ivuxolimab in advanced cancers. Background on the whole study: The costimulatory receptor OX40 (CD134) was targeted by ivuxolimab, a fully human IgG2 agonistic monoclonal antibody. Intravenous ivuxolimab was administered to patients every 2 weeks at six dose levels: 0.01, 0.1, 0.3, 1.5, 3 and 10 mg/kg. Of the roughly 51 patients in dose escalation, about 20 had hepatocellular carcinoma, around 15 had melanoma, 9 had renal cell carcinoma and 9 had head and neck cancer. A male proportion of almost 85% and a mean age of about 60 years, ranging from roughly 20 to 80, were recorded for the dose-escalation cohort. Patients were allowed to have had prior anti-PD-1, anti-PD-L1 or anti-CTLA-4 therapy, and around two fifths of the dose-escalation patients had been treated with checkpoint inhibitors. Partial responses occurred in three dose-escalation patients, of whom one had hepatocellular carcinoma and two had cutaneous melanoma. Peripheral TCRbeta sequencing was intended to test whether TCR sequence diversity was altered and clonal T-cell expansion was caused by ivuxolimab. The monotherapy dose-escalation portion (N ≈ 52 patients) of the phase I ivuxolimab trial is reported in the paper.

For this clone: Its antigen is not yet known. The sample holds no much larger clone one base away, and base qualities are not on file.

Per the germline V gene (reference sequence), LNHDA is the CDR1 and SQIVND is the CDR2. Trimming takes 6 bases from V and 0 bases from J, and the germline ends sit 12 bases apart. From its cysteine to its phenylalanine, the CDR3 spans 14 amino acids. Left in the record is the CDR3 DNA by itself, 42 bases read in frame from the first base. Study-level results and caveats: The antigen specificity of the peripheral T cells that underwent clonal expansion was not determined. Low levels of normalized T-cell clonal expansion were also seen in some patients who did not respond. At doses from 0.1 to 3.0 mg/kg, clonal expansion was seen in both CD4+ and CD8+ blood T cells between baseline and week 6. After ivuxolimab, more expanded clones were found on average in CD8+ T cells than in CD4+ T cells. In the 0.1-3.0 mg/kg groups, partial responders were among the patients with the lowest normalized peripheral clonal expansion, particularly in CD8+ T cells.

Patients with autoimmune disease history or receiving systemic immunosuppression were excluded from the trial. Peripheral blood for TCR sequencing was collected from all dose cohorts at baseline, on cycle 4 day 1, and on cycle 7 day 1. Samples came from an open-label, multicenter, first-in-human phase I dose-escalation trial of ivuxolimab. Adults with locally advanced or metastatic melanoma, renal cell carcinoma, hepatocellular carcinoma or head and neck squamous cell carcinoma were enrolled in the trial. Before TCR sequencing, CD4+ T cells and CD8+ T cells from peripheral blood were sorted into separate populations. To sequence the TCRbeta CDR3 region, genomic DNA was isolated from the sorted cells. TCRbeta CDR3 regions were sequenced using the immunoSEQ Assay. The table comes from immuneACCESS by way of TCRdb, which keeps in-frame sequences with V and J called. Part of the clones is missing from these tables; in studies checked, under half for an unresolved V gene and the rest for unknown reasons. A total of about 73,000 clones appear in this sample, 70% to 90% of them only once. Approximately 9.9% of the sample goes to the ten largest clones.

Sequenced material: CD4+ or CD8+ T cells sorted from blood, taken in a trial of the OX40 agonist ivuxolimab. The chain was built from TRBV19 and TRBJ2-7, with TRBD2 perhaps the D gene, on 7 matching bases. The TCR was taken from an adult with an advanced solid tumor such as melanoma, head and neck, liver or kidney cancer. The CDR3 reads CASRAGARSYEQYF. The bases are TGTGCCAGTAGGGCGGGGGCCCGCTCCTACGAGCAGTACTTC.